Given below is one TCR beta chain in context. The antigen is unknown. This entry comes from a study of T cell responses to AZD1222 COVID-19 vaccine. The repertoire was sequenced with immunoSEQ multiplex PCR; TCRdb's copy has only in-frame clones and lacks some. Counted here are 100,000 to 150,000 clones, approximately 85% occurring once; the ten biggest clones make up roughly a sixth. V lost 2 bases and J 5 bases, leaving 10 bases between the germline ends. Germline V gene lookup returns CDR1 MNHNS and CDR2 SASEGT. This CDR3 spans 13 amino acids. Whole-study results and caveats: The donor cohort was predominantly white British with a female majority, and clonal diversity may have been underestimated. Targets within unmutated variant regions were reportedly found for nearly half of spike-specific TCRs. Only after the peak T cell response were repertoires sampled.

The material sequenced was peripheral blood, taken on day 0 of MenACWY control vaccination. The chain has TRBV6-1 and TRBJ2-7; D ambiguous. This TCR was recovered from an adult in good health. CDR3 coding DNA: TGTGCCAGCAGTGAATTTTGGGTCAACGAGCAGTACTTC. Encoded protein: CASSEFWVNEQYF.